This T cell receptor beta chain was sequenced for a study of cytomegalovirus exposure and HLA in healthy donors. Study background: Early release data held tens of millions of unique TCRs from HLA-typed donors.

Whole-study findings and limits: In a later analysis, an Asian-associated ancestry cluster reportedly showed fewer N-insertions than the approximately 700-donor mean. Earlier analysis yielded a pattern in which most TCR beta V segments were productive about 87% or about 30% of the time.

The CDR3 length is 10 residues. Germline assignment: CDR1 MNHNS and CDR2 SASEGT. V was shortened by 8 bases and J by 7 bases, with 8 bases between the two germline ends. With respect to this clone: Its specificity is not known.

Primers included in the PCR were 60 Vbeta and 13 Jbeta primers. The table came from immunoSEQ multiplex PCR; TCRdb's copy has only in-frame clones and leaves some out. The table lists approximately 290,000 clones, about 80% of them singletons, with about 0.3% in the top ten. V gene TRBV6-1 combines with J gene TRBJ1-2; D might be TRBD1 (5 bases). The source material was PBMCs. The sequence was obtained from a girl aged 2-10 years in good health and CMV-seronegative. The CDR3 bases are TGTGCCAGCCAGGGCGGTGGCTACACCTTC. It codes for CASQGGGYTF.